These 12 T cell receptor beta chains share one sample of origin, sequenced in a study of B cell selection in AIRE deficiency. Clones were sequenced by immunoSEQ multiplex PCR, and TCRdb holds only the in-frame ones, with some missing. Of fewer than 25,000 clones in the sample, around 96% are singletons; the top ten hold 0.17%. Sorting defined conventional CD4 T cells as CD4+CD127+. The sequenced material came from CD4+CD127+ conventional T cells sorted from PBMCs. The receptors stem from a human donor in good health.

V is TRBV15 and J is TRBJ1-2; 12 bases agree with TRBD1. Per the germline V gene, CDR1 is LNHNV and CDR2 is YYDKDF (reference sequence). V lost 3 bases and J lost 5; bases outside the gene matches: 7. The CDR3 sequence is 16 residues long. In DNA, the CDR3 is TGTGCCACCAGCAGGCCAGGGACAGGGGGCGGATATGGCTACACCTTC. Protein sequence: CATSRPGTGGGYGYTF.

The chain carries TRBV28 and TRBJ1-2; D is perhaps TRBD1 (6 bases). The CDR3 has 13 amino acids. V gave up 8 bases and J gave up 3 bases, with 13 bases separating them. Per the germline V gene, CDR1 is MDHEN and CDR2 is SYDVKM. As DNA, the CDR3 is TGTGCCAGCTACCGGGACATCGACTATGGCTACACCTTC. It yields the protein CASYRDIDYGYTF.

The chain employs TRBV28 and TRBJ1-6; D is undetermined. V lost 2 bases, J lost 10 bases, and 15 bases lay in between. The germline V gene has CDR1 MDHEN and CDR2 SYDVKM. This CDR3 comprises 15 residues. DNA for the CDR3: TGTGCCAGCAGTTTAACGGGCAGTCCGGGATCACCCCTCCACTTT. This translates into CASSLTGSPGSPLHF.

The chain joins TRBV18 to TRBJ1-3; D is unresolved. Germline V gene sequence: CDR1 KGHSH, CDR2 LQKENI. The CDR3 is made up of 16 amino acids. Trimming left V 2 bases short and J 0 bases short, with 11 bases between. This CDR3 reads CASSPGLLISGNTIYF. The CDR3 bases are TGTGCCAGCTCACCAGGACTCCTGATCTCTGGAAACACCATATATTTT.

This chain connects TRBV30 to TRBJ1-3; TRBD1 matches 9 bases. The CDR3 loop spans 14 amino acids. V lost 7 bases and J lost 0; bases outside the gene matches: 4. CDR1 and CDR2 from the germline V gene are GTSNPN and SVGIG (reference sequence). CDR3 loop: CASGQGVSGNTIYF. In nucleotides, the CDR3 is TGTGCCTCGGGACAGGGTGTCTCTGGAAACACCATATATTTT. The full variable domain, its missing parts supplied by reference TRBV30 and TRBJ1-3, is SQTIHQWPATLVQPVGSPLSLECTVEGTSNPNLYWYRQAAGRGLQLLFYSVGIGQISSEVPQNLSASRPQDRQFILSSKKLLLSDSGFYLCASGQGVSGNTIYFGEGSWLTVV.

The chain employs TRBV5-1 and TRBJ2-7, with D unresolved. V was cut by 0 bases and J by 3 bases, with 7 bases left in between. The CDR3 totals 13 residues. Per germline, CDR1 SGHRS and CDR2 YFSETQ. The CDR3 protein is CASSLDGSYEQYF. For the CDR3, the DNA is TGCGCCAGCAGCTTGGACGGCAGCTACGAGCAGTACTTC.

The chain couples TRBV19 to TRBJ1-2, with TRBD1 identical over 7 bases. V lost 8 bases, J lost 2 bases, and 8 bases stayed unmatched. From germline, CDR1 is LNHDA and CDR2 SQIVND (reference sequence). The CDR3 has 14 residues. The CDR3 nucleotides are TGTGCCAGTGGCACACAGGGGCAAAACTATGGCTACACCTTC. This translates into CASGTQGQNYGYTF. Full variable domain (remainder filled in from reference TRBV19 and TRBJ1-2): DGGITQSPKYLFRKEGQNVTLSCEQNLNHDAMYWYRQDPGQGLRLIYYSQIVNDFQKGDIAEGYSVSREKKESFPLTVTSAQKNPTAFYLCASGTQGQNYGYTFGSGTRLTVV.

The rearrangement joins TRBV12-5 to TRBJ1-4; no clear D. Per the germline V gene, CDR1 is LGHNT and CDR2 is FRNRAP. CDR3 length: 17 amino acids. Trimming pared 0 bases from V and 3 bases from J, leaving 14 bases between. The CDR3 nucleotides are TGTGCTAGTGGTTTGGTAAAAGGGAAAAGGGCTAATGAAAAACTGTTTTTT. Protein product: CASGLVKGKRANEKLFF.

In this sample, this clone turned up once. J is TRBJ2-7 and V is TRBV5-1; TRBD1 might be the D (5 bases). The V gene lost 0 bases and the J gene lost 6 bases, with 16 bases spanning the gap. CDR1 SGHRS and CDR2 YFSETQ come from the germline V gene. The length of the CDR3 is 15 residues. CDR3 DNA: TGCGCCAGCAGCTTGGGGTTAGTAGATCAGGGCGAGCAGTACTTC. It encodes CASSLGLVDQGEQYF.

The CDR3 DNA sequence: TGTGCCCAAGGACAGGGGGACACTGAAGCTTTCTTT. Residues: CAQGQGDTEAFF. J is TRBJ1-1 and V is TRBV6-1; 10 bases agree with TRBD1. V gave up 11 bases and J gave up 3 bases; unmatched junction bases: 3. Germline values: CDR1 MNHNS, CDR2 SASEGT. The CDR3 contains 12 residues.

V and J are TRBV21-1 and TRBJ1-2. TRBV21-1 is termed a pseudogene. The CDR3 contains 17 residues. The CDR3 region has the DNA TGTGCCAGCAGCAAAGAGAGGTTCGAGGGACGGGAGTATGGCTACACCTTC. It translates to CASSKERFEGREYGYTF.

The rearrangement uses TRBV19 and TRBJ2-3; D is unclear. V lost 7 bases to trimming and J lost 3 bases, with 11 bases between them. The CDR3 contains 13 residues. The V gene's germline CDR1 is LNHDA and CDR2 SQIVND (reference sequence). The CDR3 sequence is CASKVKGTDTQYF. Written as DNA, the CDR3 is TGTGCCAGTAAGGTTAAGGGAACAGATACGCAGTATTTT.